The 28 T cell receptor beta chains in this list originate from one sample, sequenced in a study of shared clonotypes between healthy human individuals. Clones were read by immunoSEQ multiplex PCR, and TCRdb kept only the in-frame ones, dropping some. The repertoire consists of 2 million to 3 million clones, with roughly nine tenths occurring once and the leading ten covering over 0.12%. Sequenced input: naive CD4+ T cells sorted from blood. Noted subset: CD45RA+ positively selected. The receptor set was obtained from a young man in good health.

V and J are TRBV5-1 and TRBJ2-7; TRBD1 agrees at 9 bases. The ends lost 2 bases at V and 4 bases at J; junction bases unmatched: 10. Germline-derived CDR1 and CDR2 are SGHRS and YFSETQ. This CDR3 comprises 16 residues. CDR3: CASSFSPDRGGYEQYF. CDR3 nucleotides: TGCGCCAGCAGCTTCTCCCCGGACAGGGGCGGGTACGAGCAGTACTTC. The complete variable domain, with remaining parts taken from reference TRBV5-1 and TRBJ2-7, reads KAGVTQTPRYLIKTRGQQVTLSCSPISGHRSVSWYQQTPGQGLQFLFEYFSETQRNKGNFPGRFSGRQFSNSRSEMNVSTLELGDSALYLCASSFSPDRGGYEQYFGPGTRLTVT.

V usage is TRBV5-4 and J usage is TRBJ2-1; TRBD2 matches 8 bases. This CDR3 comprises 13 residues. Losses at the gene ends were 10 bases for V and 8 bases for J; bases not matched to a gene: 11. The germline CDR1 and CDR2 sequences are SGHNT and YYREEE (reference sequence). The CDR3 coding sequence is TGTGCCCTCTCAGCGCGGGAGGAAGATGAGCAGTTCTTC. Amino acid sequence: CALSAREEDEQFF.

CDR3 sequence: CASSLTSSTDTQYF. CDR3 nucleotides: TGTGCCAGCTCACTAACTAGCTCGACAGATACGCAGTATTTT. V is TRBV18 and J is TRBJ2-3; perhaps TRBD2 as D (6 bases). The CDR3 runs 14 residues. In germline, CDR1 is KGHSH, CDR2 LQKENI. V gave up 4 bases and J gave up 3 bases, with 11 bases separating them.

This clone was seen only once. This rearrangement joins TRBV20-1 to TRBJ2-1; no reliable D call. Germline lookup yields CDR1 DFQATT and CDR2 SNEGSKA (reference sequence). V lost 3 bases to trimming and J lost 10 bases, with 10 bases between them. The CDR3 is made up of 11 amino acids. The CDR3, as DNA: TGCAGTGCTAGGAAAGCTGGGGAGCAGTTCTTC. Protein: CSARKAGEQFF.

The V and J genes are TRBV23-1 and TRBJ1-3; D is perhaps TRBD1 (6 bases). TRBV23-1 is an ORF, with its function uncertain. CDR3 size: 16 residues. V was trimmed by 0 bases and J by 0 bases, leaving 9 bases between them. CDR3 sequence reads: CASSQSDSGSGNTIYF. CDR3 DNA: TGCGCCAGCAGTCAATCGGACAGTGGCTCTGGAAACACCATATATTTT.

This rearrangement joins TRBV28 to TRBJ1-4, with unresolved D. Trimming stripped 11 bases from V and 6 bases from J, with 16 bases between. The CDR3 runs 13 residues. CDR1 MDHEN and CDR2 SYDVKM come from the germline V gene. As DNA, the CDR3 is TGTGCCGCCAGCATGGGGTGGGATGAAAAACTGTTTTTT. Protein: CAASMGWDEKLFF. Combining the CDR3 with reference TRBV28 and TRBJ1-4 gives the whole variable domain DVKVTQSSRYLVKRTGEKVFLECVQDMDHENMFWYRQDPGLGLRLIYFSYDVKMKEKGDIPEGYSVSREKKERFSLILESASTNQTSMYLCAASMGWDEKLFFGSGTQLSVL.

In nucleotides, the CDR3 is TGCGCCAGCAGCCAAGAGCAGGGGGCAAATCAGCCCCAGCATTTT. This encodes CASSQEQGANQPQHF. The chain recombines TRBV4-1 with TRBJ1-5; 8 positions match TRBD1. Germline values: CDR1 MGHRA, CDR2 YSYEKL. V was clipped by 0 bases and J by 4 bases; unmatched bases: 2. This CDR3 is 15 amino acids long.

This chain links TRBV2 with TRBJ1-2, with D possibly being TRBD1 (5 bases). From germline, CDR1 is SNHLY and CDR2 FYNNEI. The CDR3 spans 14 residues. The V end lost 4 bases, the J end lost 1 base, and 10 bases lay between the germline ends. The CDR3 sequence is CASSVGGNNYGYTF. The CDR3 nucleotides read TGTGCCAGCAGTGTGGGGGGGAATAACTATGGCTACACCTTC. The full variable domain, its missing parts supplied by reference TRBV2 and TRBJ1-2, is EPEVTQTPSHQVTQMGQEVILRCVPISNHLYFYWYRQILGQKVEFLVSFYNNEISEKSEIFDDQFSVERPDGSNFTLKIRSTKLEDSAMYFCASSVGGNNYGYTFGSGTRLTVV.

The table lists this clone with a count of one. The CDR3 sequence is CASGLVLNGGGVQQFF. The CDR3 nucleotides read TGTGCTAGTGGTTTGGTATTGAACGGAGGGGGAGTGCAGCAGTTCTTC. The chain is built from TRBV12-5 and TRBJ2-1, with D perhaps TRBD1 or TRBD2 (6 bases each). The CDR3 totals 16 residues. The germline gives CDR1 LGHNT, CDR2 FRNRAP. With 0 bases removed from V and 11 bases from J, the gap between germline ends came to 20 bases.

The chain is built from TRBV19 and TRBJ1-3; 7 bases are a match to TRBD1. Germline V lookup: CDR1 LNHDA, CDR2 SQIVND (reference sequence). This CDR3 has 17 amino acids. With 7 bases clipped from V and 0 bases from J, the junction kept 12 bases outside the gene matches. This CDR3 reads CASTRVGQRSSGNTIYF. In nucleotides, the CDR3 is TGTGCCAGTACCCGAGTGGGACAGCGGAGCTCTGGAAACACCATATATTTT.

V usage is TRBV7-2 and J usage is TRBJ2-1, with TRBD2 matching over 9 bases. V gave up 1 base and J gave up 3 bases; unmatched junction bases: 4. Germline values: CDR1 SGHTA, CDR2 FQGNSA. The CDR3 has 16 amino acids. CDR3 DNA sequence: TGTGCCAGCAGCTTAGGCGGTAGCGGGGGCTACAATGAGCAGTTCTTC. Translating gives CASSLGGSGGYNEQFF.

The J gene is TRBJ2-1, the V gene TRBV7-9; 8 bases align to TRBD2. Germline V gene sequence: CDR1 SEHNR, CDR2 FQNEAQ (reference sequence). V lost 5 bases to trimming and J lost 9 bases; unmatched junction nucleotides: 15. There are 16 residues in the CDR3. Here the CDR3 reads CASSPPGGRKVSEQFF. Here the CDR3 DNA reads TGTGCCAGCAGCCCCCCGGGCGGGAGGAAGGTCAGTGAGCAGTTCTTC.

The V gene is TRBV5-1, the J gene TRBJ2-1, with a tentative D call TRBD2 (6 bases). V shed 1 base and J shed 2 bases, with 16 bases lying between them. CDR3 length: 17 residues. Germline values: CDR1 SGHRS, CDR2 YFSETQ. The CDR3 region has the DNA TGCGCCAGCAGCTTGACCGGGTCTACGGGGGCCTACAATGAGCAGTTCTTC. Its translation is CASSLTGSTGAYNEQFF.

In its sample, this clone was seen once. This chain uses TRBV4-1 with TRBJ2-7, with D perhaps being TRBD1 or TRBD2 (5 bases each). V shed 0 bases and J shed 1 base, with 13 bases lying between them. The CDR3 covers 16 residues. Germline V gene sequence: CDR1 MGHRA, CDR2 YSYEKL. The CDR3 DNA is TGCGCCAGCAGCCAAGATCGGGGCAGGCCTTCCTACGAGCAGTACTTC. This translates into CASSQDRGRPSYEQYF.

CDR3 in DNA: TGCAGCGTTGGATCAGGGGACACTGAAGCTTTCTTT. It encodes CSVGSGDTEAFF. The chain carries TRBV29-1 and TRBJ1-1; a possible D gene is TRBD1 (6 bases). Trimming stripped 4 bases from V and 3 bases from J, with 9 bases between. Per the germline V gene, CDR1 is SQVTM and CDR2 is ANQGSEA. The CDR3 is made up of 12 amino acids.

For this clone: Other DNA sequences in this specimen translate into the identical CDR3. The chain couples TRBV6-5 to TRBJ2-2; D is possibly TRBD2 (6 bases). Per the germline V gene, CDR1 is MNHEY and CDR2 is SVGAGI. With 6 bases removed from V and 5 bases from J, the gap between germline ends came to 10 bases. This CDR3 is built from 13 residues. DNA of the CDR3: TGTGCCAGCAGCCCCCGGGGGACCGGGGAGCTGTTTTTT. The encoded protein is CASSPRGTGELFF.

This clone was seen once. The chain links TRBV5-6 to TRBJ2-1, with 10 nucleotides matching TRBD2. The J segment lost 5 bases and the V segment lost 0 bases, leaving 2 bases of the junction unmatched. The CDR3 runs to 15 residues. In germline, CDR1 is SGHDT, CDR2 YYEEEE. The CDR3 DNA reads as TGTGCCAGCAGCTTGGCACTAGCGGGAAACAATGAGCAGTTCTTC. The encoded protein is CASSLALAGNNEQFF.

The sample holds a few counts of this clone. This sample includes further DNA sequences coding for the same CDR3. This chain joins TRBV5-1 and TRBJ1-1; D gene unclear. Between the trimmed V and J ends, which lost 4 bases and 0 bases, there was a span of 7 bases. The CDR3 sequence is 13 residues long. Per germline, CDR1 SGHRS and CDR2 YFSETQ. The CDR3 bases are TGCGCCAGCAGCCTAGACATGAACACTGAAGCTTTCTTT. This sequence encodes CASSLDMNTEAFF.

This sequence joins TRBV11-2 and TRBJ1-4, with D possibly being TRBD1 (6 bases). The length of the CDR3 is 14 residues. Germline V CDR1 and CDR2: SGHAT, FQNNGV. Trimming cost V 2 bases and J 8 bases, with 12 bases left between them. CDR3 sequence (DNA): TGTGCCAGCAGCTTAATGGGGGGCGGAGAAAAACTGTTTTTT. Translating it yields CASSLMGGGEKLFF.

The rearrangement uses TRBV9 and TRBJ2-2; a weak D match, TRBD2 (6 bases). Germline loops: CDR1 SGDLS, CDR2 YYNGEE. CDR3 length: 14 amino acids. Between the trimmed V and J ends, which lost 6 bases and 5 bases, there was a span of 14 bases. The CDR3 here is CASTPGVGTGELFF. CDR3 DNA: TGTGCCAGCACCCCGGGAGTGGGAACCGGGGAGCTGTTTTTT.

The chain recombines TRBV7-2 with TRBJ2-3, with TRBD1 identical over 7 bases. V was pared by 5 bases and J by 1 base, with 6 bases of the junction left unmatched. The germline CDR1 and CDR2 sequences are SGHTA and FQGNSA. The CDR3 spans 15 residues. Here the CDR3 reads CASSRGDRGTDTQYF. The CDR3 DNA reads TGTGCCAGCAGCCGAGGGGACAGAGGCACAGATACGCAGTATTTT.

The gene calls are TRBV5-1 and TRBJ2-7, with D uncertain. Germline values: CDR1 SGHRS, CDR2 YFSETQ. This CDR3 has 11 amino acids. The V end was cut by 3 bases, the J end by 7 bases, with 8 bases between. The CDR3: CASSSPREQYF. CDR3 sequence (DNA): TGCGCCAGCAGCTCTCCCCGGGAGCAGTACTTC. The entire variable domain, with the rest obtained from reference TRBV5-1 and TRBJ2-7, is as follows: KAGVTQTPRYLIKTRGQQVTLSCSPISGHRSVSWYQQTPGQGLQFLFEYFSETQRNKGNFPGRFSGRQFSNSRSEMNVSTLELGDSALYLCASSSPREQYFGPGTRLTVT.

The J gene is TRBJ2-3, the V gene TRBV5-1; 9 nucleotides align to TRBD1. The CDR3 sequence is 16 residues long. Germline lookup yields CDR1 SGHRS and CDR2 YFSETQ. Trimming cost V 4 bases and J 2 bases; bases outside gene matches: 8. CDR3 sequence reads: CASSPPRDRVTDTQYF. The CDR3 nucleotides are TGCGCCAGCAGCCCCCCCCGGGACAGGGTCACAGATACGCAGTATTTT.

V and J are TRBV7-2 and TRBJ2-1; 9 nucleotides agree with TRBD2. The CDR3 consists of 15 residues. CDR1 and CDR2 (germline): SGHTA, FQGNSA. V lost 4 bases to trimming and J lost 9 bases; unmatched junction nucleotides: 10. The chain's CDR3 is CASSSRAGGPREQFF. Here the CDR3 DNA reads TGTGCCAGCAGCTCCCGTGCGGGAGGGCCCCGTGAGCAGTTCTTC.

A word on this clone: Within the sample, other DNA sequences also encode this same CDR3. The chain links TRBV29-1 to TRBJ1-2, with 8 positions matching TRBD1. With V trimmed by 3 bases and J by 4 bases, 1 base remained unmatched. CDR3 size: 12 residues. CDR1 and CDR2 (germline): SQVTM, ANQGSEA. The CDR3 coding sequence is TGCAGCGTTGATCAGGGGGCCTATGGCTACACCTTC. Encoded protein: CSVDQGAYGYTF.

J is TRBJ2-7 and V is TRBV11-2; 8 bases map to TRBD2. V gave up 5 bases and J gave up 3 bases; unmatched junction bases: 6. Looked up from germline, CDR1 is SGHAT and CDR2 is FQNNGV. The CDR3 has 14 amino acids. In DNA, the CDR3 is TGTGCCAGCAGCCAACACGGGACTAGCTACGAGCAGTACTTC. It specifies CASSQHGTSYEQYF.

A single count supports this clone. V gene TRBV11-2 combines with J gene TRBJ2-7; 7 nucleotides line up with TRBD1. Germline CDR1 reads SGHAT; CDR2 reads FQNNGV. The CDR3 extends over 14 amino acids. V shed 5 bases and J 5 bases; nucleotides not matched to a gene: 9. CDR3 in amino acids: CASSQGQGVNEQYF. DNA for the CDR3: TGTGCCAGCAGCCAGGGGCAGGGGGTGAACGAGCAGTACTTC.

The rearrangement uses TRBV9 and TRBJ1-3; D may be TRBD1 (6 bases). Trimming took off 0 bases at V and 4 bases at J, with 14 bases between the two ends. The CDR3 has 16 amino acids. Germline V gene data show CDR1 as SGDLS and CDR2 as YYNGEE. The CDR3 loop is CASSVESGGPGNTIYF. As DNA, the CDR3 is TGTGCCAGCAGCGTAGAGTCCGGGGGGCCAGGAAACACCATATATTTT.